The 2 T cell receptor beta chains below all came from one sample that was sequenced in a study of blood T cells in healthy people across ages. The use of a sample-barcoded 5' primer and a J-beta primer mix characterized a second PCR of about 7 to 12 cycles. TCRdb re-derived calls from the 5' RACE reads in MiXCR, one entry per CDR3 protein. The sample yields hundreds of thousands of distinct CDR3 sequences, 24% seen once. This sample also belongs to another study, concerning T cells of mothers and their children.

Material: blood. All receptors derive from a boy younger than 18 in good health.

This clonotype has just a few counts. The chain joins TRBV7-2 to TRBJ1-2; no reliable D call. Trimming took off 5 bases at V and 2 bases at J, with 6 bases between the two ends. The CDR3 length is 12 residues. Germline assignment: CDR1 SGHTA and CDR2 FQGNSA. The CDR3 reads CASSQINYGYTF. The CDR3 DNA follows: TGTGCCAGCAGCCAGATCAACTATGGCTACACCTTC.

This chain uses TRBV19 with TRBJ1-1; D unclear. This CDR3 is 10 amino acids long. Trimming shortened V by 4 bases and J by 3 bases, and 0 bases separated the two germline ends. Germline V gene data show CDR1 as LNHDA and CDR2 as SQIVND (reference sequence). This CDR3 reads CASSNTEAFF. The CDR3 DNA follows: TGTGCCAGTAGTAACACTGAAGCTTTCTTT.